The 25 T cell receptor beta chains in this list originate from one sample, sequenced in a study of T cell repertoires in cytomegalovirus infection. TCRdb processed the reads anew with MiXCR; each CDR3 protein has one entry. This table has roughly 700,000 distinct CDR3 sequences, 30% to 35% appearing once. For these receptors, no antigen is known. The sequencing here drew on cultured PBMCs, taken from culture after CMV antigen stimulation. These receptors were obtained from a human donor in good health (CMV status not recorded). Some clones in this sample may be carry-over from other donors' samples.

V is TRBV9 and J is TRBJ1-1; D may be TRBD1 (5 bases). The length of the CDR3 is 16 residues. Germline V gene sequence: CDR1 SGDLS, CDR2 YYNGEE. The V end was cut by 2 bases, the J end by 4 bases, with 18 bases between. This CDR3 is CASSVPPPGLGTEAFF. The DNA of the CDR3 is TGTGCCAGCAGCGTCCCTCCCCCAGGGCTCGGCACTGAAGCTTTCTTT.

This clonotype has just a few counts. J is TRBJ2-3 and V is TRBV20-1; D possibly corresponds to TRBD2 (5 bases). Germline V CDR1 and CDR2: DFQATT, SNEGSKA (reference sequence). Trimming removed 6 bases from V and 6 bases from J, with 13 bases in between. The CDR3 runs to 12 residues. The CDR3 reads CSARGVSDTQYF. In DNA, the CDR3 is TGCAGTGCCCGGGGAGTATCGGATACGCAGTATTTT.

This clonotype was seen a single time. This sequence joins TRBV7-3 and TRBJ1-2; 7 positions match TRBD1. The V and J ends lost 5 bases and 5 bases, in that order; junction bases with no gene match: 11. The CDR3 covers 15 residues. In germline, CDR1 is SGHTA, CDR2 FQGTGA. CDR3: CASSRRTGETYGYTF. The CDR3 coding sequence is TGTGCCAGCAGCCGAAGGACAGGAGAAACGTATGGCTACACCTTC.

In this sample, this clonotype turned up a few times. The chain joins TRBV7-9 to TRBJ1-3; D gene unclear. CDR1 is SEHNR and CDR2 is FQNEAQ in the germline V gene (reference sequence). The CDR3 length is 12 residues. Trimming left V 5 bases short and J 2 bases short, with 4 bases between. The CDR3 nucleotides are TGTGCCAGCAGCGGACCTGGAAACACCATATATTTT. Its translation is CASSGPGNTIYF.

The rearrangement links TRBV15 to TRBJ1-6, with 9 bases identical to TRBD1. The CDR3 spans 15 residues. After removal of 3 bases from V and 9 bases from J, the junction contained 6 bases not matched to a gene. The V gene's germline CDR1 is LNHNV and CDR2 YYDKDF (reference sequence). CDR3 region: CATSRDRGPSSPLHF. CDR3 sequence (DNA): TGTGCCACCAGCAGGGACAGGGGTCCTTCTTCACCCCTCCACTTT.

This sequence joins TRBV11-2 and TRBJ2-7; D may correspond to TRBD1 or TRBD2 (5 bases each). Germline CDR1 reads SGHAT; CDR2 reads FQNNGV. Between the trimmed V and J ends, which lost 5 bases and 3 bases, there was a span of 20 bases. The CDR3 totals 16 residues. Here the CDR3 DNA reads TGTGCCAGCAGCGTCCGAGGGACGGATGGATTCTACGAGCAGTACTTC. Translation: CASSVRGTDGFYEQYF.

This clonotype came up once. The rearrangement uses TRBV23-1 and TRBJ1-2; 9 bases are a match to TRBD1. TRBV23-1 is an open reading frame, and its role is uncertain. J was trimmed by 6 bases and V by 4 bases; bases with no gene match: 15. The CDR3 sequence is 17 residues long. In nucleotides, the CDR3 is TGCGCCAGCAGTCCCCGTGGGGGACAGGGTGTTTCGGATGGCTACACCTTC. It translates to CASSPRGGQGVSDGYTF.

The chain recombines TRBV6-4 with TRBJ1-2, with D possibly TRBD1 on 5 matching bases. The CDR3 spans 14 residues. V was trimmed by 6 bases and J by 0 bases, leaving 11 bases between them. The germline gives CDR1 MRHNA, CDR2 SNTAGT. CDR3 in DNA: TGTGCCAGCAGCAGGGAAGTAACTAACTATGGCTACACCTTC. Translating it yields CASSREVTNYGYTF.

The chain uses TRBV11-2 and TRBJ2-7; TRBD1 might be the D (5 bases). V was clipped by 3 bases and J by 0 bases, with 21 bases between them. From germline, CDR1 is SGHAT and CDR2 FQNNGV. This CDR3 is built from 18 residues. The CDR3 DNA sequence: TGTGCCAGCAGCTTGGGGATCGGATTGACAGCGAGCTCCTACGAGCAGTACTTC. Translated: CASSLGIGLTASSYEQYF.

This clonotype was counted only a few times. The chain links TRBV12-3 or TRBV12-4 to TRBJ1-5, with 7 bases lining up with TRBD1. The CDR3 sequence is 15 residues long. V lost 6 bases and J lost 11; bases outside the gene matches: 16. CDR3 bases: TGTGCCAGCAGCCACGGGACAGCGGCTCTACAAGCCCAGCATTTT. Amino acid sequence: CASSHGTAALQAQHF.

The gene calls are TRBV12-5 and TRBJ2-2, with a weak D call TRBD2 (5 bases). The germline V and J ends were trimmed by 2 bases and 3 bases, with 10 bases remaining between them. This CDR3 has 15 amino acids. CDR1 is LGHNT and CDR2 is FRNRAP in the germline V gene. CDR3 in DNA: TGTGCTAGTGGTTTGAACTCGGGGTACACCGGGGAGCTGTTTTTT. Translation gives CASGLNSGYTGELFF.

In its sample, this clonotype was seen many times. V is TRBV7-2 and J is TRBJ1-4; D unclear. The V gene's germline CDR1 is SGHTA and CDR2 FQGNSA. This CDR3 is 15 amino acids long. V lost 5 bases and J 8 bases, leaving 18 bases between the germline ends. This CDR3 is CASSGRPAPDEKLFF. DNA for the CDR3: TGTGCCAGCAGCGGGCGACCGGCCCCAGACGAAAAACTGTTTTTT.

The sample holds a few counts of this clonotype. The gene calls are TRBV6-1 and TRBJ1-6; no firm D call. The V and J ends lost 6 bases and 9 bases respectively, with 12 bases between them. Germline V gene lookup returns CDR1 MNHNS and CDR2 SASEGT. The CDR3 contains 13 residues. The CDR3 DNA reads as TGTGCCAGCAGACCCCTCTCGGGTTCACCCCTCCACTTT. Its translation: CASRPLSGSPLHF.

This chain connects TRBV12-3 or TRBV12-4 to TRBJ2-1, with D possibly matching TRBD2 (6 bases). The CDR3 runs 16 residues. V dropped 1 base and J dropped 6 bases, with 16 bases sitting between them. The CDR3 here is CASSLDWGTFVNEQFF. The CDR3, as DNA: TGTGCCAGCAGTTTAGATTGGGGGACTTTCGTCAATGAGCAGTTCTTC.

This clonotype was observed a few times. The chain is built from TRBV20-1 and TRBJ2-1, with TRBD2 as a possible D gene (5 bases). Between the trimmed V and J ends, which lost 2 bases and 9 bases, there was a span of 11 bases. Germline V gene data show CDR1 as DFQATT and CDR2 as SNEGSKA (reference sequence). The CDR3 sequence is 12 residues long. CDR3 in amino acids: CSARKGGLEQFF. CDR3 nucleotide sequence: TGCAGTGCTAGAAAAGGCGGGCTTGAGCAGTTCTTC.

This chain links TRBV12-3 or TRBV12-4 with TRBJ2-3, with TRBD1 as a possible D gene (5 bases). The CDR3 contains 15 residues. V was cut by 6 bases and J by 4 bases, with 17 bases left in between. The CDR3 DNA follows: TGTGCCAGCAGGCCCCCTAGGGGCCGGGCAGATACGCAGTATTTT. Translation: CASRPPRGRADTQYF.

The chain combines TRBV29-1 with TRBJ2-3; either TRBD1 or TRBD2 may fit D (6 bases each). V was cut by 6 bases and J by 2 bases, with 12 bases left in between. The germline CDR1 and CDR2 sequences are SQVTM and ANQGSEA. This CDR3 region has 13 residues. This CDR3 is CSVGWGATDTQYF. The CDR3 coding sequence is TGCAGCGTCGGATGGGGGGCCACAGATACGCAGTATTTT.

The rearrangement joins TRBV29-1 to TRBJ2-7; 11 bases map to TRBD1. J gave up 6 bases and V 6 bases, and 4 bases lay outside the gene matches. CDR1 is SQVTM, CDR2 ANQGSEA, per germline. There are 12 residues in the CDR3. CDR3 sequence reads: CSVRTGGGEQYF. The CDR3 nucleotides are TGCAGCGTGAGGACAGGGGGCGGCGAGCAGTACTTC.

This clonotype was seen many times. The V and J genes are TRBV7-6 and TRBJ1-1; tentative D call: TRBD1 (5 bases). The CDR3 has 15 amino acids. The V and J ends lost 3 bases and 4 bases respectively, with 15 bases between them. Germline CDR1 and CDR2: SGHVS and FNYEAQ. CDR3 sequence (DNA): TGTGCCAGCAGCTTCCCGGGGCTCACCGGCACTGAAGCTTTCTTT. Its translation: CASSFPGLTGTEAFF. The whole variable domain, remainder taken from reference TRBV7-6 and TRBJ1-1, is GAGVSQSPRYKVTKRGQDVALRCDPISGHVSLYWYRQALGQGPEFLTYFNYEAQQDKSGLPNDRFSAERPEGSISTLTIQRTEQRDSAMYRCASSFPGLTGTEAFFGQGTRLTVV.

This clonotype was detected many times. The V and J genes are TRBV27 and TRBJ2-7; no definite D call. Trimming removed 4 bases from V and 5 bases from J, with 18 bases in between. CDR3 length: 15 residues. Germline CDR1 is MNHEY and CDR2 is SMNVEV (reference sequence). DNA of the CDR3: TGTGCCAGCAGTTCCTTAGGAGTGGTGCTCGACGAGCAGTACTTC. Protein: CASSSLGVVLDEQYF.

The rearrangement links TRBV27 to TRBJ2-7; TRBD2 matches 12 bases. Trimming removed 8 bases from V and 5 bases from J; junction bases left unmatched: 7. The length of the CDR3 is 14 residues. Germline lookup yields CDR1 MNHEY and CDR2 SMNVEV (reference sequence). This CDR3 reads CASGPSGRVNEQYF. The CDR3 bases are TGTGCCAGCGGACCTAGCGGGAGGGTAAACGAGCAGTACTTC.

This clonotype was recorded a few times. The V call is TRBV4-1, the J call TRBJ2-1; D call uncertain. Germline loops: CDR1 MGHRA, CDR2 YSYEKL. This CDR3 comprises 14 residues. Between the trimmed V and J ends, which lost 3 bases and 7 bases, there was a span of 13 bases. The CDR3 nucleotides read TGCGCCAGCAGCCACAACCATAGGAGAAATGAGCAGTTCTTC. It is translated as CASSHNHRRNEQFF.

About this clonotype itself: Germline and junction disagree at one end, which may indicate a read error. The rearrangement uses TRBV7-2 and TRBJ1-5, with D unclear. This CDR3 contains 14 residues. Germline assignment: CDR1 SGHTA and CDR2 FQGNSA. CDR3 protein: CASSLGGWDQPHHF. The CDR3 region has the DNA TGTGCCAGCAGCTTAGGCGGGTGGGATCAGCCCCATCATTTT.

This clonotype was seen once. J is TRBJ2-7 and V is TRBV4-3; no clear D gene. The CDR3 is 14 amino acids. In germline, CDR1 is LGHNA, CDR2 YSLEER. V lost 8 bases and J 4 bases, leaving 18 bases between the germline ends. CDR3 amino acids: CASEGPLEQYEQYF. Here the CDR3 DNA reads TGCGCCAGCGAAGGCCCCCTTGAGCAGTACGAGCAGTACTTC.

On this clonotype itself: This could be a read error, since a much larger clone is one nucleotide away. The chain is built from TRBV6-1 and TRBJ2-7; 7 nucleotides align to TRBD1. The CDR3 spans 14 residues. Per the germline V gene, CDR1 is MNHNS and CDR2 is SASEGT. DNA for the CDR3: TGTGCCAGCGACAGGGCCATCCCCTCCTACGAGCAGCACTTC. This translates into CASDRAIPSYEQHF.